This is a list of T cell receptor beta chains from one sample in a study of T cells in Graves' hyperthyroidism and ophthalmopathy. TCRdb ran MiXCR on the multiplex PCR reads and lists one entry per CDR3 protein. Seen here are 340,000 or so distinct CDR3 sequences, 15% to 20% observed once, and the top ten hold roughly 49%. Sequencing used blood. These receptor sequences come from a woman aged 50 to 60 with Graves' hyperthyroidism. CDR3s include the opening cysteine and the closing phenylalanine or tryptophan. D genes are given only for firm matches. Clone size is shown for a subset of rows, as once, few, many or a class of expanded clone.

CASSQVFTGYGYTF	TGCGCCAGCAGCCAAGTCTTCACAGGGTATGGCTACACCTTC	.	.	TRBV4-1	TRBJ1-2
CASSIDRANTEAFF	TGCGCCAGCAGCATCGACAGGGCTAACACTGAAGCTTTCTTT	many	TRBD1	TRBV5-1	TRBJ1-1
CASSRDRSYNSPLHF	TGTGCCAGCAGCCGGGACAGGTCCTATAATTCACCCCTCCACTTT	.	TRBD1	TRBV6-1	TRBJ1-6
CASRPENTGELFF	TGTGCCAGCAGGCCCGAGAACACCGGGGAGCTGTTTTTT	few	.	TRBV3-1	TRBJ2-2
CASSLTTLQGQFF	TGTGCCAGCAGTCTAACGACGCTACAAGGGCAGTTCTTC	few	.	TRBV2	TRBJ2-1
CASSFIGGISGYTF	TGTGCCAGCAGTTTTATCGGGGGCATTAGTGGCTACACCTTC	.	.	TRBV12-3/TRBV12-4	TRBJ1-2
CASSYGLAGGLDEQFF	TGTGCCAGCAGTTACGGGTTAGCGGGGGGCTTGGATGAGCAGTTCTTC	many	TRBD2	TRBV6-6	TRBJ2-1
CATSDGSGYDYTF	TGTGCCACCAGTGACGGGTCTGGGTATGACTACACCTTC	once	.	TRBV24-1	TRBJ1-2
CSAAQGYTDTQYF	TGCAGTGCCGCCCAGGGGTACACAGATACGCAGTATTTT	.	.	TRBV20-1	TRBJ2-3
CASSTGGAGVETQYF	TGTGCCAGCAGTACCGGGGGAGCGGGAGTGGAGACCCAGTACTTC	.	TRBD2	TRBV6-1	TRBJ2-5
CATSFLGQLTDTQYF	TGTGCCACCAGCTTTTTGGGACAGCTCACAGATACGCAGTATTTT	many	TRBD1	TRBV15	TRBJ2-3
CASSLFGTSPNYEQYF	TGTGCCAGCAGCTTATTCGGGACTAGTCCCAACTACGAGCAGTACTTC	few	TRBD2	TRBV7-2	TRBJ2-7
CASSLTSEITDTQYF	TGTGCCAGCAGCTTAACTAGCGAGATCACAGATACGCAGTATTTT	.	TRBD2	TRBV11-1	TRBJ2-3
CASSTGLAGSGELFF	TGCGCCAGCAGCACGGGACTAGCGGGATCCGGGGAGCTGTTTTTT	few	TRBD2	TRBV5-1	TRBJ2-2
CASSLALRGEWANYGYTF	TGTGCCAGCAGCTTAGCGCTCCGGGGGGAGTGGGCTAACTATGGCTACACCTTC	many	.	TRBV7-9	TRBJ1-2
CASSEFAGLDYGYTF	TGTGCCAGCAGTGAATTCGCAGGTTTGGACTATGGCTACACCTTC	many	.	TRBV2	TRBJ1-2
CASSDSDRPYGYTF	TGTGCCAGCAGTGACTCGGACAGACCCTATGGCTACACCTTC	many	.	TRBV6-1	TRBJ1-2
CATSDSATGDTGELFF	TGTGCCACCAGTGATTCAGCGACAGGGGACACCGGGGAGCTGTTTTTT	.	TRBD1	TRBV24-1	TRBJ2-2
CSARAGVGIDTQYF	TGCAGTGCTAGAGCGGGGGTGGGGATAGATACGCAGTATTTT	.	.	TRBV20-1	TRBJ2-3
CASSSLKGLAGLLEETQYF	TGTGCCAGCAGCTCTTTGAAGGGACTAGCGGGGTTACTGGAAGAGACCCAGTACTTC	.	TRBD2	TRBV7-9	TRBJ2-5
CASALGTSGGGAQYF	TGTGCCAGCGCCCTAGGAACTAGCGGGGGGGGGGCGCAGTATTTT	.	TRBD2	TRBV6-1	TRBJ2-3
CASSESGGGTDTQYF	TGTGCCAGCAGTGAATCGGGGGGAGGTACAGATACGCAGTATTTT	many	TRBD2	TRBV2	TRBJ2-3
CASRLENDEQFF	TGTGCCAGCCGCTTGGAGAACGATGAGCAGTTCTTC	.	.	TRBV6-1	TRBJ2-1
CASSVGGGELFF	TGTGCCAGCAGCGTAGGGGGCGGGGAGCTGTTTTTT	.	.	TRBV9	TRBJ2-2
CASSYNGDPNEQFF	TGTGCCAGCAGTTACAACGGGGACCCCAATGAGCAGTTCTTC	.	.	TRBV6-6	TRBJ2-1
CASSHPLNEQFF	TGTGCCAGCAGCCATCCCCTCAATGAGCAGTTCTTC	few	.	TRBV4-2	TRBJ2-1
CASSLVAASEYNEQFF	TGTGCCAGCAGCTTAGTGGCGGCTAGCGAGTACAATGAGCAGTTCTTC	few	.	TRBV7-8	TRBJ2-1
CAWSGTVRHGYTF	TGTGCCTGGAGTGGGACAGTAAGGCATGGCTACACCTTC	.	.	TRBV30	TRBJ1-2
CASSPWTSGEGDTQYF	TGTGCCAGCAGTCCATGGACTAGCGGGGAAGGAGATACGCAGTATTTT	many	TRBD2	TRBV12-3/TRBV12-4	TRBJ2-3